These 16 T cell receptor beta chains share one sample of origin, sequenced in a study of cytomegalovirus exposure and HLA in healthy donors. Vbeta (60) and Jbeta (13) primers were used in the PCR. Sequencing was performed with immunoSEQ multiplex PCR; in TCRdb, only in-frame clones are kept and a portion is missing. This repertoire shows some 120,000 clones, roughly 70% found once; its top ten account for roughly 3.1%. Sequencing input: PBMCs. The source is a man aged 30 to 45 in good health and CMV-seronegative.

This chain links TRBV6-5 with TRBJ2-1, with D perhaps matching TRBD2 (7 bases). Trimming removed 2 bases at V and 9 bases at J, with 11 bases between. Germline-derived CDR1 and CDR2 are MNHEY and SVGAGI. The CDR3 is made up of 13 amino acids. The CDR3 DNA sequence: TGTGCCAGCAGTTACGGGCGGGGGCTTGAGCAGTTCTTC. As protein: CASSYGRGLEQFF.

V gene TRBV30 combines with J gene TRBJ1-2; the D gene is possibly TRBD1 (5 bases). The germline V and J ends were trimmed by 1 base and 7 bases, with 16 bases remaining between them. Germline V gives CDR1 GTSNPN, CDR2 SVGIG (reference sequence). There are 14 residues in the CDR3. Written as DNA, the CDR3 is TGTGCCTGGAGTGAGGAACTCAGAAGGGGTGGCTACACCTTC. This gives the protein CAWSEELRRGGYTF.

The chain is built from TRBV7-2 and TRBJ2-5; D unresolved. Germline values: CDR1 SGHTA, CDR2 FQGNSA. Trimming took 3 bases from V and 3 from J, leaving 8 bases between them. The CDR3 runs 13 residues. CDR3 bases: TGTGCCAGCAGCTTCGCCAGGAAAGAGACCCAGTACTTC. Encoded protein: CASSFARKETQYF. Full variable domain (remainder filled in from reference TRBV7-2 and TRBJ2-5): GAGVSQSPSNKVTEKGKDVELRCDPISGHTALYWYRQSLGQGLEFLIYFQGNSAPDKSGLPSDRFSAERTGGSVSTLTIQRTQQEDSAVYLCASSFARKETQYFGPGTRLLVL.

This clone was counted between two and nine times. The chain links TRBV7-3 to TRBJ1-1; D is unresolved. V lost 1 base and J lost 5, with 11 bases in between. Germline CDR1 is SGHTA and CDR2 is FQGTGA. The CDR3 sequence is 14 residues long. CDR3 in DNA: TGTGCCAGCAGCTTAATGCGGCCCGGGACTGAAGCTTTCTTT. The encoded protein is CASSLMRPGTEAFF.

The chain carries TRBV9 and TRBJ2-1; 9 bases align to TRBD1. Trimming cost V 3 bases and J 4 bases; bases outside gene matches: 8. The CDR3 runs to 16 residues. Germline CDR1 reads SGDLS; CDR2 reads YYNGEE. The CDR3 region is CASSGGVGQGYNEQFF. The CDR3 region has the DNA TGTGCCAGCAGCGGCGGAGTGGGACAGGGATACAATGAGCAGTTCTTC.

The rearrangement links TRBV29-1 to TRBJ1-1; 10 nucleotides align to TRBD1. The ends lost 7 bases at V and 0 bases at J; junction bases unmatched: 8. The CDR3 runs to 15 residues. Germline V gene lookup returns CDR1 SQVTM and CDR2 ANQGSEA. The CDR3 nucleotides are TGCAGCGCTCGACAGGGGGCGAGTTTGAACACTGAAGCTTTCTTT. Translating gives CSARQGASLNTEAFF.

This sequence joins TRBV27 and TRBJ1-6; 7 bases align to TRBD1. Looked up from germline, CDR1 is MNHEY and CDR2 is SMNVEV (reference sequence). The J segment lost 7 bases and the V segment lost 5 bases, leaving 5 bases of the junction unmatched. The CDR3 runs 14 residues. Here the CDR3 reads CASSAGTDNSPLHF. The DNA of the CDR3 is TGTGCCAGCAGTGCAGGGACAGACAATTCACCCCTCCACTTT.

This clone has a handful of counts. V usage is TRBV7-2 and J usage is TRBJ1-5; D might be TRBD1 (5 bases). This CDR3 spans 14 amino acids. Germline V lookup: CDR1 SGHTA, CDR2 FQGNSA. Trimming removed 1 base from V and 7 bases from J, with 11 bases in between. The CDR3 sequence: CASSLDPGVQPQHF. CDR3 nucleotide sequence: TGTGCCAGCAGCTTAGATCCGGGGGTCCAGCCCCAGCATTTT.

The chain has TRBV6-1 and TRBJ1-3; D possibly corresponds to TRBD1 (5 bases). Germline V gives CDR1 MNHNS, CDR2 SASEGT. The CDR3 consists of 14 residues. V dropped 4 bases and J dropped 3 bases, with 10 bases sitting between them. DNA for the CDR3: TGTGCCAGCAGTGCAGGGTACGGTGGAAACACCATATATTTT. Residues: CASSAGYGGNTIYF.

The chain combines TRBV28 with TRBJ2-1; TRBD2 might be the D (5 bases). Trimming cost V 4 bases and J 9 bases, with 22 bases left between them. The CDR3 has 16 residues. Germline CDR1 and CDR2: MDHEN and SYDVKM. This CDR3 reads CASSSTTGVSGIEQFF. The CDR3, as DNA: TGTGCCAGCAGTTCCACCACCGGGGTCAGCGGCATTGAGCAGTTCTTC. The full variable domain, completed using reference TRBV28 and TRBJ2-1, is DVKVTQSSRYLVKRTGEKVFLECVQDMDHENMFWYRQDPGLGLRLIYFSYDVKMKEKGDIPEGYSVSREKKERFSLILESASTNQTSMYLCASSSTTGVSGIEQFFGPGTRLTVL.

In DNA, the CDR3 is TGTGCCAGCAGCCCCTTAATCCCGGACAGCTATGGCTACACCTTC. Encoded protein: CASSPLIPDSYGYTF. The genes are TRBV5-6 and TRBJ1-2, with a weak D call TRBD1 (6 bases). The CDR3 spans 15 residues. Germline V gene sequence: CDR1 SGHDT, CDR2 YYEEEE. Trimming removed 4 bases at V and 4 bases at J, with 17 bases between. Supplemented by reference TRBV5-6 and TRBJ1-2, the full variable domain reads DAGVTQSPTHLIKTRGQQVTLRCSPKSGHDTVSWYQQALGQGPQFIFQYYEEEERQRGNFPDRFSGHQFPNYSSELNVNALLLGDSALYLCASSPLIPDSYGYTFGSGTRLTVV.

The chain recombines TRBV6-1 with TRBJ1-5; maybe TRBD1 (5 bases). The CDR3 is made up of 12 amino acids. Germline-derived CDR1 and CDR2 are MNHNS and SASEGT. Trimming removed 6 bases at V and 4 bases at J, with 7 bases between. The CDR3 is CASRDRNQPQHF. Written as DNA, the CDR3 is TGTGCCAGCAGAGACAGAAATCAGCCCCAGCATTTT.

This chain uses TRBV5-1 with TRBJ2-7; D unresolved. The CDR3 is 13 amino acids. Germline V lookup: CDR1 SGHRS, CDR2 YFSETQ. Deletions cut 3 bases from V and 3 bases from J, with 10 bases between. The CDR3 region has the DNA TGCGCCAGCAGCTCATTCGTCGGCTACGAGCAGTACTTC. Amino acid sequence: CASSSFVGYEQYF.

This sequence joins TRBV10-2 and TRBJ2-7, with TRBD2 matching over 9 bases. CDR3 size: 14 residues. Germline-derived CDR1 and CDR2 are WSHSY and SAAADI. V gave up 8 bases and J gave up 2 bases; unmatched junction bases: 7. CDR3 in amino acids: CASQERTSAYEQYF. The CDR3 DNA sequence: TGCGCCAGCCAAGAACGGACTAGCGCCTACGAGCAGTACTTC.

This rearrangement joins TRBV29-1 to TRBJ2-7; possibly TRBD1 for D (6 bases). This CDR3 region has 12 residues. Germline lookup yields CDR1 SQVTM and CDR2 ANQGSEA. V was pared by 4 bases and J by 2 bases, with 9 bases between. CDR3 amino acids: CSVGQATYEQYF. The CDR3, as DNA: TGCAGCGTTGGACAGGCGACCTACGAGCAGTACTTC.

The genes are TRBV7-9 and TRBJ2-2, with D possibly being TRBD2 (5 bases). CDR1 SEHNR and CDR2 FQNEAQ come from the germline V gene (reference sequence). The CDR3 length is 15 residues. The V and J ends lost 1 base and 4 bases respectively, with 10 bases between them. The CDR3 here is CASSLGGYSTGELFF. DNA for the CDR3: TGTGCCAGCAGCTTAGGAGGGTATAGCACCGGGGAGCTGTTTTTT.